The 15 T cell receptor beta chains presented below share a single source sample, sequenced in a study of shared clonotypes between healthy human individuals. Naive CD8 populations comprised CD45RO-negative cells positively selected for CCR7, excluding terminally differentiated effector memory CD45RA+ cells. Generated by immunoSEQ multiplex PCR, the TCRdb table keeps only in-frame clones and is missing some. The sample contains about 550,000 clones, around 95% of which appear only once. Source material: naive CD8+ T cells sorted from blood. The origin of the receptors is a woman in her thirties in good health.

V is TRBV9 and J is TRBJ1-1; D uncertain. The CDR3 runs to 17 residues. From germline, CDR1 is SGDLS and CDR2 YYNGEE. V was trimmed by 3 bases and J by 1 base, leaving 19 bases between them. CDR3 in DNA: TGTGCCAGCAGCGCCCGTGGTTCCGCAATACCGAACACTGAAGCTTTCTTT. As protein: CASSARGSAIPNTEAFF.

This chain joins TRBV5-4 and TRBJ1-3; 12 positions agree with TRBD1. With V trimmed by 3 bases and J by 4 bases, 8 bases remained unmatched. From germline, CDR1 is SGHNT and CDR2 YYREEE (reference sequence). The CDR3 spans 17 residues. CDR3 amino acids: CASSSGGQGAKGNTIYF. In DNA form, the CDR3 reads TGTGCCAGCAGCTCTGGGGGACAGGGGGCGAAAGGAAACACCATATATTTT.

The V call is TRBV4-1, the J call TRBJ1-2; D unclear. Germline CDR1 MGHRA, CDR2 YSYEKL. The V end lost 0 bases, the J end lost 4 bases, and 9 bases lay between the germline ends. The CDR3 runs to 14 residues. CDR3 sequence: CASSQDGRFYGYTF. For the CDR3, the DNA is TGCGCCAGCAGCCAAGACGGACGATTCTATGGCTACACCTTC.

The V call is TRBV13, the J call TRBJ2-7, with D possibly matching TRBD1 (6 bases). Germline values: CDR1 PRHDT, CDR2 FYEKMQ (reference sequence). The CDR3 runs to 15 residues. The V gene lost 1 base and the J gene lost 2 bases, with 12 bases spanning the gap. The CDR3 loop is CASSLAGQFPYEQYF. CDR3 nucleotides: TGTGCCAGCAGCTTAGCCGGACAGTTCCCCTACGAGCAGTACTTC.

This clone showed up just once. The chain employs TRBV27 and TRBJ2-7; no reliable D call. V dropped 2 bases and J dropped 4 bases, with 18 bases sitting between them. This CDR3 region has 16 residues. Germline CDR1 is MNHEY and CDR2 is SMNVEV (reference sequence). The CDR3 DNA reads TGTGCCAGCAGTTTAAGTCCAGGAACCAACAAATACGAGCAGTACTTC. Encoded protein: CASSLSPGTNKYEQYF.

The chain carries TRBV19 and TRBJ1-1; D is unresolved. The CDR3 totals 11 residues. Per germline, CDR1 LNHDA and CDR2 SQIVND (reference sequence). Trimming cost V 7 bases and J 1 base, with 4 bases left between them. The CDR3 DNA reads as TGTGCCAGTAAGGCGAACACTGAAGCTTTCTTT. This gives the protein CASKANTEAFF.

As regards this clone: This sample also contains other DNA sequences that code for the same CDR3. The J gene is TRBJ2-7, the V gene TRBV6-5; D perhaps matches TRBD1 (5 bases). Germline-derived CDR1 and CDR2 are MNHEY and SVGAGI. With 3 bases removed from V and 6 bases from J, the gap between germline ends came to 6 bases. This CDR3 spans 11 amino acids. For the CDR3, the DNA is TGTGCCAGCAGTTATGGGGCCGAGCAGTACTTC. As protein: CASSYGAEQYF.

This chain connects TRBV7-6 to TRBJ2-7, with D uncertain. CDR3 length: 14 amino acids. Germline assignment: CDR1 SGHVS and CDR2 FNYEAQ. Between the trimmed V and J ends, which lost 3 bases and 2 bases, there was a span of 11 bases. The CDR3 spells CASSLRPNTYEQYF. CDR3 bases: TGTGCCAGCAGCTTGAGGCCAAACACCTACGAGCAGTACTTC.

V is TRBV11-2 and J is TRBJ1-6, with TRBD1 as a possible D gene (5 bases). Germline CDR1 is SGHAT and CDR2 is FQNNGV. The V end lost 2 bases, the J end lost 6 bases, and 17 bases lay between the germline ends. The CDR3 is 17 residues long. The CDR3 loop is CASSLSTGRELNSPLHF. The CDR3 DNA is TGTGCCAGCAGCTTAAGCACAGGACGGGAACTTAATTCACCCCTCCACTTT.

V is TRBV28 and J is TRBJ2-1, with 9 nucleotides matching TRBD2. CDR1 MDHEN and CDR2 SYDVKM come from the germline V gene. The ends lost 6 bases at V and 4 bases at J; junction bases unmatched: 7. The CDR3 is 15 residues long. CDR3 coding DNA: TGTGCCAGCAGACAAACTAGCGGGCGATACAATGAGCAGTTCTTC. It translates to CASRQTSGRYNEQFF.

The rearrangement uses TRBV2 and TRBJ2-1; D remains ambiguous. Germline lookup yields CDR1 SNHLY and CDR2 FYNNEI. The CDR3 extends over 16 amino acids. V was pared by 0 bases and J by 0 bases, with 9 bases between. The CDR3 protein is CASSEAGSISYNEQFF. The CDR3 DNA reads as TGTGCCAGCAGTGAAGCTGGCAGCATCTCCTACAATGAGCAGTTCTTC.

Only one count was recorded for this clone. The rearrangement uses TRBV27 and TRBJ2-7, with 10 nucleotides matching TRBD1. The length of the CDR3 is 15 residues. V gave up 2 bases and J gave up 2 bases; unmatched junction bases: 3. Germline V gene sequence: CDR1 MNHEY, CDR2 SMNVEV (reference sequence). The CDR3 coding sequence is TGTGCCAGCAGTTTAAAAGGACAGGGGGCCTACGAGCAGTACTTC. Its protein product is CASSLKGQGAYEQYF.

The rearrangement links TRBV7-9 to TRBJ2-7, with D uncertain. The CDR3 contains 13 residues. The germline CDR1 and CDR2 sequences are SEHNR and FQNEAQ (reference sequence). The V end was cut by 5 bases, the J end by 0 bases, with 8 bases between. The CDR3 loop is CASSHPSSYEQYF. The CDR3 coding sequence is TGTGCCAGCAGCCACCCGTCCTCCTACGAGCAGTACTTC.

This clone was detected once. The chain joins TRBV10-3 to TRBJ2-5; D might be TRBD1 or TRBD2, each matching 6 bases. Germline CDR1 is ENHRY and CDR2 is SYGVKD. This CDR3 region has 15 residues. The V gene lost 7 bases and the J gene lost 4 bases, with 19 bases spanning the gap. Here the CDR3 reads CAIMRGEGVRETQYF. DNA of the CDR3: TGTGCCATCATGAGGGGGGAAGGGGTAAGAGAGACCCAGTACTTC.

The CDR3 DNA follows: TGTGCCAGCAGCCCAAGTTCCAGGGAGCCTAATGAAAAACTGTTTTTT. Its translation: CASSPSSREPNEKLFF. The gene calls are TRBV7-9 and TRBJ1-4; TRBD1 might be the D (5 bases). Germline values: CDR1 SEHNR, CDR2 FQNEAQ (reference sequence). Deletions cut 5 bases from V and 3 bases from J, with 16 bases between. The CDR3 is 16 residues long.